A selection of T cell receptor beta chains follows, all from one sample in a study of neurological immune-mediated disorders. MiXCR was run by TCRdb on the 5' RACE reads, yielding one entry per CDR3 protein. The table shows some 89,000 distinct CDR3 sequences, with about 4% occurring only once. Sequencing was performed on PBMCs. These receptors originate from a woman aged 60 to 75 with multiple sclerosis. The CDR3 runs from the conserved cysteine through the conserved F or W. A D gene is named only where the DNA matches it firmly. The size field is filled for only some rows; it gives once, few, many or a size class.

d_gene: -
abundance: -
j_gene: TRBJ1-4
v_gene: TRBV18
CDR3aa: CASSPRGTNEKLFF
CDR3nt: TGTGCCAGCTCACCGAGGGGCACTAATGAAAAACTGTTTTTT

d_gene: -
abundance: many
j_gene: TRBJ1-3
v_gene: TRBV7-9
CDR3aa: CASSLPLTGNSGNTIYF
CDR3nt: TGTGCCAGCAGCTTACCCCTGACAGGCAACTCTGGAAACACCATATATTTT

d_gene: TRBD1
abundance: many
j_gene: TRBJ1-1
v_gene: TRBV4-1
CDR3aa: CASSPGDRGFEAFF
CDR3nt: TGCGCCAGCAGCCCCGGGGACAGGGGGTTTGAAGCTTTCTTT

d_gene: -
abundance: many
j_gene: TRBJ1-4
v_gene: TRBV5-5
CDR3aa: CASSFTAEKLFF
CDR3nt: TGTGCCAGCAGTTTCACGGCTGAAAAACTGTTTTTT

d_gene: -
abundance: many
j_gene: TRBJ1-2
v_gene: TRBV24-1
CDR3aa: CATSDSTPGPSGYTF
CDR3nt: TGTGCCACCAGTGACTCAACTCCGGGTCCTAGCGGCTACACCTTC

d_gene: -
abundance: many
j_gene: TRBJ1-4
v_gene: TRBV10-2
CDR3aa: CASSERRAGGEKLFF
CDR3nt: TGCGCCAGCAGTGAACGGAGGGCAGGAGGTGAAAAACTGTTTTTT

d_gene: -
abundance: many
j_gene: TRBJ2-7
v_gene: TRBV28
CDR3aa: CASSLIGAYEQYF
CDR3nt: TGTGCCAGCAGTTTAATCGGGGCATACGAGCAGTACTTC

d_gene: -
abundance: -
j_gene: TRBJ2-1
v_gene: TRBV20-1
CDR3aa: CSARDRGVGNEQFF
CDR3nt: TGCAGTGCTAGAGACCGAGGGGTTGGTAATGAGCAGTTCTTC

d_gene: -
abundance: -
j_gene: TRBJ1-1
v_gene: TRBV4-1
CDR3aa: CASSHRVNTEAFF
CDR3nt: TGCGCCAGCAGCCACAGGGTGAACACTGAAGCTTTCTTT

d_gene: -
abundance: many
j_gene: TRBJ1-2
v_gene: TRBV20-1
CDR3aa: CSASGTEYGYTF
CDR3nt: TGCAGTGCCTCAGGGACTGAGTATGGCTACACCTTC

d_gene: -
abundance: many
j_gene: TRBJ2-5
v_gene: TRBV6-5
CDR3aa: CASSGSVETQYF
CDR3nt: TGTGCCAGCAGTGGTTCAGTAGAGACCCAGTACTTC

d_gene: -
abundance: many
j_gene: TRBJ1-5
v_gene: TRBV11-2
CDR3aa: CASSLEGGSNQPQHF
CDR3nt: TGTGCCAGCAGCTTAGAGGGGGGCAGCAATCAGCCCCAGCATTTT

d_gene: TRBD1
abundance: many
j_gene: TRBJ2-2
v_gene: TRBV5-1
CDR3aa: CASSLETGVWANTGELFF
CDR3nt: TGCGCCAGCAGCTTGGAAACAGGGGTTTGGGCGAACACCGGGGAGCTGTTTTTT

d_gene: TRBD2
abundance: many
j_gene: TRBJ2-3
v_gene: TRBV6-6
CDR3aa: CASSYLGGGTDTQYF
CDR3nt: TGTGCCAGCAGTTATTTGGGGGGGGGCACAGATACGCAGTATTTT

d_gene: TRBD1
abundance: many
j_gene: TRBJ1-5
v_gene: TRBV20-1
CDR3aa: CSASDRAIGNQPQHF
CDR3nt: TGCAGTGCGTCGGACAGGGCGATTGGCAATCAGCCCCAGCATTTT

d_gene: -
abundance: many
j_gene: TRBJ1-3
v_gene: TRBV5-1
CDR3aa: CASSLMGTYSASGNTIYF
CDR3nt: TGCGCCAGCAGCTTGATGGGGACCTACAGCGCCTCTGGAAACACCATATATTTT

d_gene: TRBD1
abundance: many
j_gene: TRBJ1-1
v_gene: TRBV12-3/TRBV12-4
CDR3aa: CASNPRDRGWTEAFF
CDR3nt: TGTGCCAGCAATCCCCGGGACAGGGGATGGACTGAAGCTTTCTTT

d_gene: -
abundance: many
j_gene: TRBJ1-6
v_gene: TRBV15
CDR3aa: CATSSYNSPLHF
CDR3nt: TGTGCCACCAGCTCCTATAATTCACCCCTCCACTTT

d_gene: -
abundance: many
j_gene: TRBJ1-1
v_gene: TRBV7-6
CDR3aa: CASSLGIGRSAEAFF
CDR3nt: TGTGCCAGCAGCTTAGGGATCGGGCGAAGTGCTGAAGCTTTCTTT

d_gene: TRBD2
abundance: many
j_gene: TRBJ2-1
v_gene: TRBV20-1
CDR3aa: CSARDMLAGGQKGEQFF
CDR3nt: TGCAGTGCTAGAGATATGCTAGCGGGGGGGCAAAAGGGTGAGCAGTTCTTC

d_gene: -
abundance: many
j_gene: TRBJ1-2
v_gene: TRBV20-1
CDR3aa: CSANTGSNYGYTF
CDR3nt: TGCAGTGCTAACACGGGCTCTAACTATGGCTACACCTTC

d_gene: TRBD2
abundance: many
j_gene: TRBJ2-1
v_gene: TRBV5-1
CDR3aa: CASSSTSGGAAHNEQFF
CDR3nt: TGCGCCAGCAGCTCAACTAGCGGGGGGGCCGCGCACAATGAGCAGTTCTTC

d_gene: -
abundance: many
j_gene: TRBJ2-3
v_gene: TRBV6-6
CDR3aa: CASSLMDTQYF
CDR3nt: TGTGCCAGCAGTCTCATGGATACGCAGTATTTT

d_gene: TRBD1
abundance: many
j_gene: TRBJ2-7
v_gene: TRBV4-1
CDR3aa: CASSQGGTGTYEQYF
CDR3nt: TGCGCCAGCAGCCAGGGGGGGACAGGGACCTACGAGCAGTACTTC

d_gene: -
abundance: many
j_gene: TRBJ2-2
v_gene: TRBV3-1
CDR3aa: CASSQDRSSYGLFF
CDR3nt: TGTGCCAGCAGCCAAGATCGATCTTCGTATGGGCTGTTTTTT

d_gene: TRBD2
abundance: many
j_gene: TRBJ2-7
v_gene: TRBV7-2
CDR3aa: CASSLDSGGIYEQYF
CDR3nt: TGTGCCAGCAGCTTAGACTCGGGGGGGATCTACGAGCAGTACTTC

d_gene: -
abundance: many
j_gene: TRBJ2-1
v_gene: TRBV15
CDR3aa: CATSRNGARGDEQFF
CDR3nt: TGTGCCACCAGCAGAAATGGGGCGAGGGGGGATGAGCAGTTCTTC

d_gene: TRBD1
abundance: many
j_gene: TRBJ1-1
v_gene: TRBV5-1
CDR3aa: CASSLDRGKGEAFF
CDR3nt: TGCGCCAGCAGCTTGGACAGGGGGAAGGGTGAAGCTTTCTTT

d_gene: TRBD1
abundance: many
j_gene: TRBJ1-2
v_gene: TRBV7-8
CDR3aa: CASSLVLRPHGQGGYGYTF
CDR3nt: TGTGCCAGCAGCTTAGTTTTACGGCCGCATGGACAGGGGGGCTATGGCTACACCTTC

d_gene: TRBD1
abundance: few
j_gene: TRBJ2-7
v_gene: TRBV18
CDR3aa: CASSPGQGMEQYF
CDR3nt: TGTGCCAGCTCACCCGGACAGGGGATGGAGCAGTACTTC

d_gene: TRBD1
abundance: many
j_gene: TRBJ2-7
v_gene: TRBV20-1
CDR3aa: CSARDRVQYEQYF
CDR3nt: TGCAGTGCTAGGGACAGGGTCCAGTACGAGCAGTACTTC

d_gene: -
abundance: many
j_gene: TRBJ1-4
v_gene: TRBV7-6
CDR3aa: CASSLRQSRTNEKLFF
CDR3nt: TGTGCCAGCAGCCTACGACAGAGCCGTACTAATGAAAAACTGTTTTTT

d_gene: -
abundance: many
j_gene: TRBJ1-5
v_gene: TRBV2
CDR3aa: CASSEVAARNQPQHF
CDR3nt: TGTGCCAGCAGTGAAGTGGCGGCACGCAATCAGCCCCAGCATTTT

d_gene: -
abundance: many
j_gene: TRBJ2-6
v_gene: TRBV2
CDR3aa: CASNGFSGANVLTF
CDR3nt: TGTGCCAGCAACGGGTTCTCTGGGGCCAACGTCCTGACTTTC

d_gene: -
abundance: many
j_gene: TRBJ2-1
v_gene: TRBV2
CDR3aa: CASREDLGSYNEQFF
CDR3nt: TGTGCCAGCAGGGAAGATCTGGGCTCCTACAATGAGCAGTTCTTC

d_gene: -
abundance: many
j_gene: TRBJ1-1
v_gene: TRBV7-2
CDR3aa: CASSLRGARAAEAFF
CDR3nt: TGTGCCAGCAGCTTACGTGGGGCGCGAGCCGCTGAAGCTTTCTTT

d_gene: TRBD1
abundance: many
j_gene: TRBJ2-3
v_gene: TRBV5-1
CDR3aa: CASSVPGQGTDTQYF
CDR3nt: TGCGCCAGCAGCGTACCGGGACAGGGTACAGATACGCAGTATTTT

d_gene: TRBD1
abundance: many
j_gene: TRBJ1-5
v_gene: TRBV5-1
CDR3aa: CASSLGDRGEQPQHF
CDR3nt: TGCGCCAGCAGCTTGGGGGACAGGGGAGAACAGCCCCAGCATTTT

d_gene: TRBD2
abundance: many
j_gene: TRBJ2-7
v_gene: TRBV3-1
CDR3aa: CASSVRTSGSSYEQYF
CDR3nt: TGTGCCAGCAGCGTCCGGACTAGCGGGAGCTCCTACGAGCAGTACTTC

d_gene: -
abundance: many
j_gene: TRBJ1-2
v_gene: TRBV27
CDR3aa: CASSFKPNTNYGYTF
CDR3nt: TGTGCCAGCAGTTTCAAGCCCAATACTAACTATGGCTACACCTTC

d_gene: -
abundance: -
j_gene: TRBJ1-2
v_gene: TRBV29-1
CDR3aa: CSVESGGYTF
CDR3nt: TGCAGCGTTGAATCAGGGGGCTACACCTTC

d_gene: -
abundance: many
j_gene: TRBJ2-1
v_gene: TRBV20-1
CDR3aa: CSASPGANEQFF
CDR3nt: TGCAGTGCTAGTCCTGGGGCCAATGAGCAGTTCTTC

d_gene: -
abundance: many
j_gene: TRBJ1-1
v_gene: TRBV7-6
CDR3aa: CASSLGRGATEAFF
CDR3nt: TGTGCCAGCAGCCTCGGCCGGGGGGCCACTGAAGCTTTCTTT

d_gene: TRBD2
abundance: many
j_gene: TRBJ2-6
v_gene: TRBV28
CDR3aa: CASSGLAGGGANVLTF
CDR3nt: TGTGCCAGCAGTGGGCTAGCGGGGGGTGGGGCCAACGTCCTGACTTTC

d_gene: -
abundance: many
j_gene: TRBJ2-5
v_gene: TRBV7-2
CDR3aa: CASSSRGRGTRETQYF
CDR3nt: TGTGCCAGCAGCTCCCGGGGAAGGGGGACTCGAGAGACCCAGTACTTC

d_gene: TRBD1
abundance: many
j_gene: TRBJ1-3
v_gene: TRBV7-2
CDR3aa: CASSRDSFSGNTIYF
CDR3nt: TGTGCCAGCAGTCGGGACAGCTTCTCTGGAAACACCATATATTTT

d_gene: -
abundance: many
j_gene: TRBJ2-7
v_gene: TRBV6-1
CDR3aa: CASSVYWGPTSYEQYF
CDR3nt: TGTGCCAGCAGTGTTTATTGGGGGCCCACCTCCTACGAGCAGTACTTC

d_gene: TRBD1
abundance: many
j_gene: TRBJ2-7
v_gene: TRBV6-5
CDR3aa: CASRRQGDYEQYF
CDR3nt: TGTGCCAGCAGGAGACAGGGGGACTACGAGCAGTACTTC

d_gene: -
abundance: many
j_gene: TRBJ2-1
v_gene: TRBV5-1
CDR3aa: CASSLYGDTYNEQFF
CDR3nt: TGCGCCAGCAGCTTGTATGGGGACACCTACAATGAGCAGTTCTTC